These T cell receptor beta chains were read from a single sample in a study of vaccination effects on CD4 cells after COVID-19. The table came from immunoSEQ multiplex PCR; TCRdb's copy has only in-frame clones and leaves some out. The repertoire consists of tens of thousands of clones, with 73% occurring once and the leading ten covering 1.2%. No cognate antigen is known for these TCRs. The sequencing used CD4+ T cells from PBMCs cultured with HCoV-229E spike peptides, collected after COVID-19 vaccination. The receptors come from a human donor who received a COVID-19 vaccine. The CDR3 runs from the conserved cysteine through the conserved F or W. A D gene is named only where the DNA matches it firmly. Where a row states a size, it is once, few, many or the class of an expanded clone; other rows omit it.

TRBJ2-5,-,TRBV5-1,once,CASSLAVGRYQETQYF,TGCGCCAGCAGCTTGGCCGTAGGCAGGTACCAAGAGACCCAGTACTTC
TRBJ1-6,-,TRBV7-2,-,CASSFSRDLFSYNSPLHF,TGTGCCAGCAGCTTTAGCAGGGACCTCTTCTCCTATAATTCACCCCTCCACTTT
TRBJ1-1,-,TRBV19,-,CASKSGDSNTEAFF,TGTGCCAGTAAATCTGGAGATTCGAACACTGAAGCTTTCTTT
TRBJ1-5,TRBD1,TRBV9,few,CASSVGTGWQPQHF,TGTGCCAGCAGCGTAGGGACAGGGTGGCAGCCCCAGCATTTT
TRBJ1-6,-,TRBV4-1,-,CASSQDRGVSPLHF,TGCGCCAGCAGCCAAGATAGAGGGGTTTCACCCCTCCACTTT
TRBJ1-1,TRBD1,TRBV28,-,CASLVRGTGAAFF,TGTGCCAGCCTAGTTCGGGGGACAGGGGCGGCTTTCTTT
TRBJ2-2,-,TRBV25-1,few,CASSEDTGTGELFF,TGTGCCAGCAGTGAAGACACGGGCACCGGGGAGCTGTTTTTT
TRBJ2-2,TRBD1,TRBV9,-,CASSVQPGQGSTGELFF,TGTGCCAGCAGCGTACAACCGGGACAGGGATCTACCGGGGAGCTGTTTTTT
TRBJ2-5,TRBD1,TRBV4-1,-,CASSHGTGDQETQYF,TGCGCCAGCAGCCACGGGACAGGGGACCAAGAGACCCAGTACTTC
TRBJ1-5,TRBD1,TRBV6-2/TRBV6-3,few,CASSQGQGNRNQPQHF,TGTGCCAGCAGTCAGGGACAGGGAAATCGCAATCAGCCCCAGCATTTT
TRBJ2-3,-,TRBV2,-,CASSSAESTDTQYF,TGTGCCAGCAGTTCCGCGGAGAGCACAGATACGCAGTATTTT
TRBJ1-4,-,TRBV2,-,CASRYLTTNEKLFF,TGTGCCAGCAGATACCTTACAACTAATGAAAAACTGTTTTTT
TRBJ1-4,-,TRBV2,-,CASSVAGVPNEKLFF,TGTGCCAGCAGTGTAGCAGGGGTCCCTAATGAAAAACTGTTTTTT
TRBJ2-4,TRBD1,TRBV7-9,-,CASSRGTGQNIQYF,TGTGCCAGCAGCCGCGGGACAGGCCAAAACATTCAGTACTTC
TRBJ2-1,TRBD2,TRBV7-9,-,CASSLSGGLNNEQFF,TGTGCCAGCAGTCTCTCGGGGGGACTTAACAATGAGCAGTTCTTC
TRBJ1-5,-,TRBV12-5,-,CASGFQQGPYQPQHF,TGTGCTAGTGGTTTTCAACAGGGCCCTTACCAGCCCCAGCATTTT
TRBJ2-5,-,TRBV5-5,-,CASSFDWARETQYF,TGTGCCAGCAGCTTCGACTGGGCCAGGGAGACCCAGTACTTC
TRBJ1-5,-,TRBV10-2,few,CASTDSSYQPQHF,TGCGCCAGCACGGATTCCTCTTATCAGCCCCAGCATTTT
TRBJ2-2,-,TRBV5-1,-,CASSFAGLGTGELFF,TGCGCCAGCAGCTTTGCGGGCTTGGGCACCGGGGAGCTGTTTTTT
TRBJ1-2,-,TRBV28,-,CASSIDGTNYGYTF,TGTGCCAGCAGTATCGACGGCACTAACTATGGCTACACCTTC
TRBJ1-2,TRBD1,TRBV7-8,few,CASSATGAGYGYTF,TGTGCCAGCAGCGCAACAGGGGCGGGCTATGGCTACACCTTC
TRBJ1-1,TRBD1,TRBV5-1,few,CASGTGGTNEAFF,TGCGCCAGCGGGACAGGGGGGACGAATGAAGCTTTCTTT
TRBJ1-2,-,TRBV7-2,-,CASSLVDTFYGYTF,TGTGCCAGCAGCTTAGTTGACACTTTCTATGGCTACACCTTC
TRBJ2-2,TRBD1,TRBV19,-,CASRTHRGSTGELFF,TGTGCCAGTAGAACCCACAGGGGTAGTACCGGGGAGCTGTTTTTT
TRBJ2-3,-,TRBV3-1/TRBV3-2,once,CASSHRRQQTSTDTQYF,TGTGCCAGCAGCCATCGTAGACAGCAAACTAGCACAGATACGCAGTATTTT
TRBJ1-6,-,TRBV6-4,-,CASSGDRPLNLHF,TGTGCCAGCAGTGGAGACAGGCCCCTAAACCTCCACTTT
TRBJ1-3,TRBD1,TRBV7-2,-,CASSLFLGGTVRSGNTIYF,TGTGCCAGCAGCTTATTCCTCGGGGGGACAGTCCGATCTGGAAACACCATATATTTT
TRBJ1-2,TRBD1,TRBV4-3,-,CASSQAKGSLGTANYGYTF,TGCGCCAGCAGCCAAGCTAAGGGGTCGCTAGGGACAGCTAACTATGGCTACACCTTC
TRBJ2-5,TRBD2,TRBV7-9,-,CASSSIRLAGKETQYF,TGTGCCAGCAGCTCCATACGACTAGCGGGGAAAGAGACCCAGTACTTC
TRBJ2-1,TRBD2,TRBV3-1/TRBV3-2,-,CASSPIGRAGGYNEQFF,TGTGCCAGCAGCCCGATTGGTCGGGCGGGGGGGTACAATGAGCAGTTCTTC
TRBJ2-6,-,TRBV7-9,once,CASSLLLGRLYSGANVLTF,TGTGCCAGCAGCTTACTCCTTGGACGCCTTTATTCTGGGGCCAACGTCCTGACTTTC